Presented here are 4 T cell receptor beta chains from one specimen sequenced in a study of blood T cells in healthy people across ages. It was with a sample-barcoded 5' primer and a J-beta primer mix that a second PCR of roughly 7 to 12 cycles was run. Via MiXCR, TCRdb re-called the 5' RACE reads, giving one row per CDR3 protein. The table includes more than 650,000 distinct CDR3 sequences, about 26% detected once. The sample was also linked to a second study, of T cells of mothers and their children.

The sample taken for sequencing was blood. The receptor set was obtained from a boy aged 10-17 years in good health.

This clonotype was seen a handful of times. CDR3: CSARETGMGYNEQFF. The CDR3, as DNA: TGCAGTGCTAGAGAAACAGGGATGGGTTACAATGAGCAGTTCTTC. This chain links TRBV20-1 with TRBJ2-1; TRBD1 is a possible D gene (6 bases). CDR1 DFQATT and CDR2 SNEGSKA come from the germline V gene (reference sequence). The CDR3 covers 15 residues. The V end lost 0 bases, the J end lost 4 bases, and 13 bases lay between the germline ends.

This clonotype was observed a few times. This sequence joins TRBV20-1 and TRBJ2-7; 8 positions match TRBD2. CDR3 length equals 14 residues. Germline V gene data show CDR1 as DFQATT and CDR2 as SNEGSKA (reference sequence). V shed 5 bases and J 5 bases; nucleotides not matched to a gene: 11. CDR3 sequence reads: CSAAVAGGAHEQYF. The CDR3 nucleotides read TGCAGTGCTGCGGTAGCCGGGGGGGCACACGAGCAGTACTTC.

The chain employs TRBV27 and TRBJ1-4; D not resolved. Trimming cost V 4 bases and J 4 bases, with 7 bases left between them. The germline V gene has CDR1 MNHEY and CDR2 SMNVEV (reference sequence). The CDR3 totals 13 residues. CDR3 protein: CASSSDHNEKLFF. The CDR3 DNA is TGTGCCAGCAGTTCAGACCATAATGAAAAACTGTTTTTT. The full variable domain, its missing parts supplied by reference TRBV27 and TRBJ1-4, is EAQVTQNPRYLITVTGKKLTVTCSQNMNHEYMSWYRQDPGLGLRQIYYSMNVEVTDKGDVPEGYKVSRKEKRNFPLILESPSPNQTSLYFCASSSDHNEKLFFGSGTQLSVL.

In this sample, this clonotype turned up a few times. The chain combines TRBV6-2 or TRBV6-3 with TRBJ2-1, with TRBD2 as a possible D gene (5 bases). The V and J ends lost 6 bases and 2 bases respectively, with 14 bases between them. CDR3 length: 15 amino acids. Germline V gene lookup returns CDR1 MNHEY and CDR2 SVGEGT. CDR3 sequence reads: CASSEYGVAYNEQFF. CDR3 DNA: TGTGCCAGCAGCGAATACGGGGTCGCCTACAATGAGCAGTTCTTC.